These T cell receptor beta chains were read from a single sample in a study of OX40 agonist ivuxolimab in advanced cancers. The method was immunoSEQ multiplex PCR; TCRdb's version includes in-frame clones alone and lacks a portion of them. The sample yields 70,000 to 90,000 clones, roughly nine tenths seen once. The sequencing here drew on CD4+ or CD8+ T cells sorted from blood, taken in a trial of the OX40 agonist ivuxolimab. The source is an adult with an advanced solid tumor such as melanoma, head and neck, liver or kidney cancer. The CDR3 runs from the conserved cysteine through the conserved F or W. Each record gives: V gene, D gene, clone size, J gene, CDR3 DNA, CDR3 protein. A D gene is named only where the DNA matches it firmly. Expanded clones are given a class, and other clones once, few, many or no size at all.

TRBV6-1,NA,NA,TRBJ1-5,TGTGCCAGTAAGGACATCGGGGGGAATCAGCCCCAGCATTTT,CASKDIGGNQPQHF
TRBV5-4,NA,NA,TRBJ2-3,TGTGCCAGCAGCTTGGGGGGGCGGCTTACCACAGATACGCAGTATTTT,CASSLGGRLTTDTQYF
TRBV5-1,TRBD2,NA,TRBJ2-5,TGCGCCAGCAGCCTACGTCCCAGCGGGACCCAAGAGACCCAGTACTTC,CASSLRPSGTQETQYF
TRBV9,NA,NA,TRBJ2-1,TGTGCCAGCAGCGTAGCTACGTCAGATCAGGCCGGGCTCGGCAGCGAGCAGTTCTTC,CASSVATSDQAGLGSEQFF
TRBV11-3,NA,NA,TRBJ2-6,TGTGCCAGCAGCTTAGAGAGTACTGGGGCCAACGTCCTGACTTTC,CASSLESTGANVLTF
TRBV6-5,NA,NA,TRBJ2-2,TGTGCCAGCCGTCCGTGGGCGAGGCTCACCGGGGAGCTGTTTTTT,CASRPWARLTGELFF
TRBV6-6,NA,NA,TRBJ2-1,TGTGCCAGCAGGGAACGGCCCCGCTCCTACAATGAGCAGTTCTTC,CASRERPRSYNEQFF
TRBV29-1,TRBD1,NA,TRBJ2-7,TGCAGCGTTGAAGATGCTTTTTCCGGGACAGGGTACTACGAGCAGTACTTC,CSVEDAFSGTGYYEQYF
TRBV18,NA,NA,TRBJ2-7,TGTGCCAGCTCACCAAGGACAGACTCCTACGAGCAGTACTTC,CASSPRTDSYEQYF
TRBV6-1,NA,NA,TRBJ1-1,TGTGCCAGTTGTTTCGCCTCGCACGCTGAAGCTTTCTTT,CASCFASHAEAFF
TRBV5-5,NA,NA,TRBJ1-3,TGTGCCAGCAGCTTGGCCCAGGGAACCTCTGGAAACACCATATATTTT,CASSLAQGTSGNTIYF
TRBV19,NA,NA,TRBJ2-1,TGTGCCAGTAGTAAAGGGGGCGGGGCCTCCTACAATGAGCAGTTCTTC,CASSKGGGASYNEQFF
TRBV5-4,NA,NA,TRBJ2-1,TGTGCCAGCAGCTTAGACAGGCGACTGGACTACAATGAGCAGTTCTTC,CASSLDRRLDYNEQFF
TRBV6-5,TRBD1,NA,TRBJ1-1,TGTGCCAGCAGGCGGACAGGGACTGAAGCTTTCTTT,CASRRTGTEAFF
TRBV6-5,NA,NA,TRBJ1-6,TGTGCCAGCAGCGCACAGGGTAACTTGAATTCACCCCTCCACTTT,CASSAQGNLNSPLHF
TRBV23-1,NA,once,TRBJ1-5,TGCGCCAGCAGCCCCTATCCTCTGGGTAAAAGGGCGCGCAATCAGCCCCAGCATTTT,CASSPYPLGKRARNQPQHF
TRBV11-3,TRBD1,NA,TRBJ2-1,TGTGCCAGCAGCTTAGGGGGACAGGGACGGAATGAGCAGTTCTTC,CASSLGGQGRNEQFF
TRBV6-4,TRBD2,once,TRBJ2-2,TGTGCCAGCAGTGTTTTCCCGGCGGGAGGAAACACCGGGGAGCTGTTTTTT,CASSVFPAGGNTGELFF
TRBV27,NA,NA,TRBJ1-5,TGTGCCAGCAGATCCGGGACCAAGGGGAGCAATCAGCCCCAGCATTTT,CASRSGTKGSNQPQHF
TRBV11-2,TRBD1,NA,TRBJ1-1,TGTGCCAGCAGCCCACGGAGGACAGGGAACACTGAAGCTTTCTTT,CASSPRRTGNTEAFF
TRBV30,NA,few,TRBJ1-5,TGTGCCGGTGGAGGTTACAATCAGCCCCAGCATTTT,CAGGGYNQPQHF
TRBV5-1,NA,NA,TRBJ1-5,TGCGCCAGCAGCTTGGGTGACAGACATCAGCCCCAGCATTTT,CASSLGDRHQPQHF
TRBV18,NA,NA,TRBJ1-6,TGTGCCAGCTCACTGAAACGGGACGGTGGCTATAATTCACCCCTCCACTTT,CASSLKRDGGYNSPLHF
TRBV7-9,NA,NA,TRBJ2-3,TGTGCCAGCAGCGAAGACTGGGATACGCAGTATTTT,CASSEDWDTQYF
TRBV4-3,NA,NA,TRBJ1-2,TGCGCCAGCAGCCAAGATCGGGGGGGCTATGGCTACACCTTC,CASSQDRGGYGYTF
TRBV19,NA,NA,TRBJ2-7,TGTGCCAGTAGTATGGGCCAGGGGATCTACGAGCAGTACTTC,CASSMGQGIYEQYF
TRBV10-1,NA,once,TRBJ2-5,TGCGCCAGCAGTGAAACCCCAGTGTCGGAGACCCAGTACTTC,CASSETPVSETQYF
TRBV28,TRBD1,once,TRBJ2-7,TGTGCCAGCAGCCGACAGGGTGTGTCCTACGAGCAGTACTTC,CASSRQGVSYEQYF
TRBV5-5,TRBD1,NA,TRBJ2-7,TGTGCCAGCAGCCTGTACGGGACAGGGGCCTACGAGCAGTACTTC,CASSLYGTGAYEQYF
TRBV15,NA,NA,TRBJ1-2,TGTGCCACCAGCAGAGATCGGGATTCCTCCGCTTCCCTGGGGGGCTACACCTTC,CATSRDRDSSASLGGYTF
TRBV6-1,NA,NA,TRBJ1-6,TGTGCCAGCAGATACGGAAATTCACCCCTCCACTTT,CASRYGNSPLHF
TRBV9,TRBD2,NA,TRBJ2-3,TGTGCCAGCAGCGTTTGGGGGAGGGCGGGTGATACGCAGTATTTT,CASSVWGRAGDTQYF
TRBV25-1,NA,NA,TRBJ2-6,TGTGCCAGCAGTGATACGGGCGGTGCTGGGGCCAACGTCCTGACTTTC,CASSDTGGAGANVLTF